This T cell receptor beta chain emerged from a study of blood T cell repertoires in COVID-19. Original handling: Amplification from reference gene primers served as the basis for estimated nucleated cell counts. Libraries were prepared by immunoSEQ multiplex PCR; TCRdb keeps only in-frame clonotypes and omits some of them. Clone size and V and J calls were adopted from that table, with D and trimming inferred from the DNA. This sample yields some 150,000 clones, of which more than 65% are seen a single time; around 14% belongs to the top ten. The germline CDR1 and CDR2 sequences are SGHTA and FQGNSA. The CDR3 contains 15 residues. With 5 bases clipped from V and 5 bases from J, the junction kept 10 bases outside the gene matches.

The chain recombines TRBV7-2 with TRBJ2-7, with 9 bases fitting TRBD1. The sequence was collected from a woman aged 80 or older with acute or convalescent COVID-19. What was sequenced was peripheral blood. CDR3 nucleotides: TGTGCCAGCAGCCCATCCCCGGGACAGGGACACGAGCAGTACTTC. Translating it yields CASSPSPGQGHEQYF.